This T cell receptor (beta chain) was sequenced during a study of PD-1 blockade in classical Hodgkin lymphoma. Findings and limits, study-wide: Exclusion removed patients who began nivolumab under 1 year after ASCT. Healthy donors were reported to have higher baseline TCR diversity than newly diagnosed patients. At C4D1, TCR diversity had climbed significantly for CD4+ cells, though not for CD8+ cells.

As to time point: cycle 4 day 1 (C4D1), after more than five weeks of nivolumab. Patients all relapsed after autologous stem cell transplantation, and there was variation in brentuximab vedotin exposure. The authors purified CD4+ T cells from thawed PBMCs by magnetic negative selection. The protocol was immunoSEQ multiplex PCR, while the TCRdb copy is restricted to in-frame clones and leaves out a portion. Of 15,000 to 20,000 clones listed, around 70% are singletons. Turning to this clone: What it binds is unknown.

The sequence derives from a human donor with classical Hodgkin lymphoma. The specimen was CD4+ T cells from blood, collected before the fourth cycle of nivolumab.

CDR3 sequence reads: CASSREGGYYNEQFF. DNA for the CDR3: TGCGCCAGCAGCCGTGAGGGGGGGTACTACAATGAGCAGTTCTTC. This chain connects TRBV4-1 to TRBJ2-1; weak D call: TRBD2 (7 bases). The CDR3 has 15 amino acids. With 4 bases removed from V and 3 bases from J, the gap between germline ends came to 13 bases. CDR1 and CDR2 from the germline V gene are MGHRA and YSYEKL.